These 12 T cell receptor beta chains share one sample of origin, sequenced in a study of T-cell memory formation after mild COVID-19. MiXCR, run by TCRdb on the 5' RACE reads, gives a single entry per CDR3 protein. This sample has 580,000 or so distinct CDR3 sequences; 15% to 20% occur once, and the top ten carry about 7.5%. Sequencing input: PBMCs or a T cell subset sorted from them (not recorded which). The receptors come from an adult woman who had mild COVID-19 (a few samples of this study predate the infection). Cell type and time point are not known.

This clonotype was observed a few times. The chain combines TRBV4-1 with TRBJ1-2; 9 bases align to TRBD1. The V gene end was trimmed by 4 bases and the J gene end by 3 bases; junction bases not matched to a gene: 6. CDR3 length: 15 amino acids. Germline V gene sequence: CDR1 MGHRA, CDR2 YSYEKL. The chain's CDR3 is CASSPRTGADYGYTF. CDR3 in DNA: TGCGCCAGCAGCCCCCGGACAGGGGCGGACTATGGCTACACCTTC.

V and J are TRBV20-1 and TRBJ2-7; 8 bases map to TRBD1. This CDR3 is built from 14 residues. Per germline, CDR1 DFQATT and CDR2 SNEGSKA (reference sequence). The V gene end was trimmed by 0 bases and the J gene end by 4 bases; junction bases not matched to a gene: 5. The CDR3 region has the DNA TGCAGTGCTAGAGATCCGCAGGGGGCATACGAGCAGTACTTC. Its translation is CSARDPQGAYEQYF.

The CDR3 is CASRSQGSETQYF. The CDR3 nucleotides are TGTGCCAGCAGATCGCAGGGATCAGAGACCCAGTACTTC. The chain links TRBV7-7 to TRBJ2-5, with D perhaps TRBD1 (5 bases). Germline V lookup: CDR1 SSHAT, CDR2 FNYEAQ (reference sequence). The CDR3 is made up of 13 amino acids. V gave up 6 bases and J gave up 4 bases, with 12 bases separating them. The complete variable domain, with remaining parts taken from reference TRBV7-7 and TRBJ2-5, reads GAGVSQSPRYKVTKRGQDVTLRCDPISSHATLYWYQQALGQGPEFLTYFNYEAQPDKSGLPSDRFSAERPEGSISTLTIQRTEQRDSAMYRCASRSQGSETQYFGPGTRLLVL.

The gene calls are TRBV11-2 and TRBJ2-2, with D possibly TRBD1 on 5 matching bases. Germline CDR1 is SGHAT and CDR2 is FQNNGV. Trimming took 5 bases from V and 4 from J, leaving 11 bases between them. CDR3 length equals 14 residues. The CDR3 bases are TGTGCCAGCAGCGCGGACAAGGGCACCGGGGAGCTGTTTTTT. Translation gives CASSADKGTGELFF.

This chain connects TRBV12-3 or TRBV12-4 to TRBJ2-6, with D possibly being TRBD2 (6 bases). Trimming took off 7 bases at V and 0 bases at J, with 13 bases between the two ends. The CDR3 has 16 amino acids. In DNA form, the CDR3 reads TGTGCCAGCAATCGGGACTTTAGCTCTGGGGCCAACGTCCTGACTTTC. Translating gives CASNRDFSSGANVLTF.

The chain joins TRBV30 to TRBJ1-1; no definite D call. Trimming pared 0 bases from V and 0 bases from J, leaving 8 bases between. The CDR3 spans 14 residues. The germline V gene encodes CDR1 GTSNPN and CDR2 SVGIG (reference sequence). The CDR3 reads CAWSVGLLNTEAFF. Written as DNA, the CDR3 is TGTGCCTGGAGTGTCGGTTTATTGAACACTGAAGCTTTCTTT.

This clonotype appeared many times. One end of the junction does not line up with germline, which may come from a read error. This rearrangement joins TRBV5-1 to TRBJ2-2, with no clear D. CDR3 size: 15 residues. Germline CDR1 and CDR2: SGHRS and YFSETQ. The CDR3 nucleotides read TGTGCCAGCAGCTCGTCAGGTGCGAACACCGGGGAGCTGTTTTTT. As protein: CASSSSGANTGELFF.

This CDR3 is CASSQDQGFGELFF. For the CDR3, the DNA is TGTGCCAGCAGCCAAGATCAGGGGTTCGGGGAGCTGTTTTTT. The genes are TRBV14 and TRBJ2-2; possibly TRBD1 for D (6 bases). CDR1 and CDR2 from the germline V gene are SGHDN and FVKESK. The CDR3 runs to 14 residues. V lost 0 bases to trimming and J lost 7 bases, with 9 bases between them.

This clonotype was observed a few times. CDR3 region: CASSGRHPEAFF. The CDR3 DNA is TGTGCCAGCAGCGGACGGCATCCGGAAGCTTTCTTT. The V gene is TRBV9, the J gene TRBJ1-1; no firm D call. The germline CDR1 and CDR2 sequences are SGDLS and YYNGEE. The CDR3 runs 12 residues. V lost 3 bases, J lost 8 bases, and 11 bases lay in between.

This chain joins TRBV7-9 and TRBJ1-2; D is unresolved. Germline V gene sequence: CDR1 SEHNR, CDR2 FQNEAQ (reference sequence). Trimming took off 0 bases at V and 6 bases at J, with 2 bases between the two ends. The CDR3 is 11 amino acids. The CDR3 nucleotides read TGTGCCAGCAGCTTAGCTGATGGCTACACCTTC. Translated, it gives CASSLADGYTF.

The table lists this clonotype with a few counts. The V gene is TRBV6-1, the J gene TRBJ2-7, with 8 bases lining up with TRBD2. This CDR3 is built from 11 residues. Germline CDR1 MNHNS, CDR2 SASEGT. The CDR3 region is CTTGTSYEQYF. The CDR3 DNA follows: TGTACCACCGGGACTAGCTACGAGCAGTACTTC.

This clonotype has at least ten counts. This rearrangement joins TRBV24-1 to TRBJ2-2; D not resolved. The CDR3 contains 12 residues. V was cut by 9 bases and J by 2 bases, with 6 bases left in between. In germline, CDR1 is KGHDR, CDR2 SFDVKD. Here the CDR3 reads CATRRNTGELFF. The CDR3 coding sequence is TGTGCCACCCGGAGAAACACCGGGGAGCTGTTTTTT.